The sequence of this TCR beta chain was determined in a study of cytomegalovirus exposure and HLA in healthy donors. Points on this clone: Its antigen is still unknown.

The CDR3 contains 18 residues. V trimming: 3 bases; J trimming: 0 bases; junction bases outside the gene matches: 11. Per germline, CDR1 MNHNS and CDR2 SASEGT. Study findings and constraints: It was reported that the classifier diagnosed cytomegalovirus status with high specificity and sensitivity in both the original and validation cohorts. Cytomegalovirus-associated TCR beta chains were listed, numbering 150 to 200. In vitro experiments confirmed that three CMV-associated chains were specific for CMV antigens.

Repertoires were generated with immunoSEQ multiplex PCR, while TCRdb's copy carries only in-frame clones and drops some. Of approximately 110,000 clones in the sample, roughly nine tenths were seen once. This clonotype originated in a woman aged 18-35 years in good health and CMV-seropositive. Sequencing was done on a sample of PBMCs. The V call is TRBV6-1, the J call TRBJ1-3, with 7 bases aligning to TRBD1. CDR3 sequence reads: CASSEGPAGQSSGNTIYF. CDR3 coding DNA: TGTGCCAGCAGTGAGGGTCCCGCGGGACAGTCCTCTGGAAACACCATATATTTT.